This record concerns one T cell receptor beta chain sequence. The sample is drawn from a study of cytomegalovirus exposure and HLA in healthy donors. In the PCR, 60 Vbeta and 13 Jbeta primers were used. Profiling relied on immunoSEQ multiplex PCR, and the TCRdb table lists in-frame clones only, not all of them. Altogether around 100,000 clones are present, around 70% being singletons, with the ten largest covering approximately 4.4%. Sequences were obtained from PBMCs. This sequence originates from a man younger than 45 in good health and CMV-seropositive.

The CDR3 nucleotides are TGTGCCAGCAGCGAGGGGGCCCGCTCCTACAATGAGCAGTTCTTC. Protein product: CASSEGARSYNEQFF. This chain joins TRBV7-6 and TRBJ2-1; 7 positions match TRBD1. The length of the CDR3 is 15 residues. Losses at the gene ends were 5 bases for V and 0 bases for J; bases not matched to a gene: 4. Germline V gives CDR1 SGHVS, CDR2 FNYEAQ.